The clone carrying this T cell receptor beta chain was found once. This sample is part of a study of blood T cell repertoires in COVID-19. Study-wide context: Samples taken during acute and convalescent COVID-19 were collected in the United States, Italy and Spain. T cells, B-cell-depleted T cells, or PBMCs supplied cDNA or gDNA.

Original methodology: Reference gene primer amplification yielded estimated nucleated cell counts. Repertoires were generated with immunoSEQ multiplex PCR, while TCRdb's copy carries only in-frame clones and drops some. D and trimming come from the DNA, and the V and J calls and clone size come from that table. The sample includes approximately 98,000 clones, approximately 82% of them seen just once. In germline, CDR1 is MNHEY, CDR2 SMNVEV (reference sequence). This CDR3 region has 15 residues. V lost 5 bases to trimming and J lost 7 bases; unmatched junction nucleotides: 10. The sequenced sample consisted of peripheral blood. This chain joins TRBV27 and TRBJ1-5; 8 bases line up with TRBD1. The sequence derives from a woman in her 70s with acute or convalescent COVID-19. The CDR3 DNA reads TGTGCCAGCAGTCCCAGGACAGGGAGGGTGCAGCCCCAGCATTTT. Its protein product is CASSPRTGRVQPQHF.